The entry below describes one T cell receptor beta chain. These data originate in a study of blood T cell repertoires in COVID-19. The data were produced by immunoSEQ multiplex PCR, yet TCRdb's version contains in-frame clones alone and is incomplete. Among about 300,000 clones listed, around 89% were seen once. The sample comprised peripheral blood. This TCR was recovered from a man aged 40-49 years with acute or convalescent COVID-19.

The CDR3 DNA is TGTGCCAGCAGCCCCTGGACAGGGAACTATGGCTACACCTTC. Amino acid sequence: CASSPWTGNYGYTF. The chain combines TRBV3-1 (or the pseudogene TRBV3-2) with TRBJ1-2; 8 bases map to TRBD1. The CDR3 has 14 residues. The ends lost 4 bases at V and 2 bases at J; junction bases unmatched: 3. Germline assignment: CDR1 LGHDT and CDR2 YNNKEL (reference sequence).